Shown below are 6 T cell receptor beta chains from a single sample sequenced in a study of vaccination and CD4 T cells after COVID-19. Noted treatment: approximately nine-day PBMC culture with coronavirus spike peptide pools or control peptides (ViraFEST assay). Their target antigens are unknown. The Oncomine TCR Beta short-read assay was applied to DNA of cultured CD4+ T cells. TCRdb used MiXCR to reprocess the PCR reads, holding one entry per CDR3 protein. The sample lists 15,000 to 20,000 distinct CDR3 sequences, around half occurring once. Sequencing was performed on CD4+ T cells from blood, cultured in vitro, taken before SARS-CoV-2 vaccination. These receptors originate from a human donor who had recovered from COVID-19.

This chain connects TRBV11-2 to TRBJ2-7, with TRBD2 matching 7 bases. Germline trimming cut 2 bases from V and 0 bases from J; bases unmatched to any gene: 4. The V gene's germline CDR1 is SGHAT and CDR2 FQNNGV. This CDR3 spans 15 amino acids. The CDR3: CASSLSGGISYEQYF. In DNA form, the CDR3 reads TGTGCCAGCAGCTTATCCGGGGGGATCTCCTACGAGCAGTACTTC.

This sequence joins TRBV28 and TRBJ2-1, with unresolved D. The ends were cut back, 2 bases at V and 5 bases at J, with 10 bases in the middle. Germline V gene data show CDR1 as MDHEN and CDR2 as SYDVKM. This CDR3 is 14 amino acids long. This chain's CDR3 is CASSLRRANNEQFF. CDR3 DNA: TGTGCCAGCAGTTTACGGCGAGCAAACAATGAGCAGTTCTTC.

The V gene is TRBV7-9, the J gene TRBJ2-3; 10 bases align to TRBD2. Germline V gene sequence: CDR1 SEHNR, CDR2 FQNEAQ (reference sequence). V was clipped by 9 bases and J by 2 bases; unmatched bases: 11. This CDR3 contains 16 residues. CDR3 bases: TGTGCCAGTTATGGGGCTAGCGGGGGTTCCACAGATACGCAGTATTTT. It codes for CASYGASGGSTDTQYF.

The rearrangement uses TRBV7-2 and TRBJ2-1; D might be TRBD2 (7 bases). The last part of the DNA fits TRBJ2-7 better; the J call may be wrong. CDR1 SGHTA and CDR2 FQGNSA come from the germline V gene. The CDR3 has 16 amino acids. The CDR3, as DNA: TGTGCCAGCAGCTTAATGGGGGGGGGCGCTGGCTACGAGCAGTACTTC. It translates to CASSLMGGGAGYEQYF.

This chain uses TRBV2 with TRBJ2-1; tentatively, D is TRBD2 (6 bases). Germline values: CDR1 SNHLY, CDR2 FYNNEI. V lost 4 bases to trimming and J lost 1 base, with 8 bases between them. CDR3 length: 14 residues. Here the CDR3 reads CASSAGRSYNEQFF. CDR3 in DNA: TGTGCCAGCAGTGCAGGGAGGTCCTACAATGAGCAGTTCTTC.

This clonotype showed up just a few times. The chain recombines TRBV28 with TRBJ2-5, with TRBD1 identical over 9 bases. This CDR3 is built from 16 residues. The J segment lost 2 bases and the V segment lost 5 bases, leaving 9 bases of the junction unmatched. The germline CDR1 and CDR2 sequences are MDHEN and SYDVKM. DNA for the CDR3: TGTGCCAGCAGTCCCTACGGGACAGGGAAACAAGAGACCCAGTACTTC. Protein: CASSPYGTGKQETQYF.